These 22 T cell receptor beta chains share one sample of origin, sequenced in a study of cytomegalovirus exposure and HLA in healthy donors. Only in-frame clones appear in the TCRdb table, and some are missing; sequencing was by immunoSEQ multiplex PCR. The sample contains about 130,000 clones, 80% to 90% of which appear only once. The sample comprised PBMCs. The receptors were sampled from a woman in her twenties or thirties in good health and CMV-seropositive.

This clone appeared a single time. This chain links TRBV19 with TRBJ2-1; D unresolved. The germline V gene has CDR1 LNHDA and CDR2 SQIVND (reference sequence). V gave up 1 base and J gave up 4 bases, with 8 bases separating them. This CDR3 has 14 residues. CDR3 in DNA: TGTGCCAGTAGTATAGCAAACGGTTACAATGAGCAGTTCTTC. This codes for CASSIANGYNEQFF.

The chain combines TRBV7-8 with TRBJ2-5; 8 bases fit TRBD2. Germline V lookup: CDR1 SGHVS, CDR2 FQNEAQ. The V segment lost 5 bases and the J segment 3 bases; nucleotides outside the gene matches: 8. This CDR3 is built from 15 residues. The DNA of the CDR3 is TGTGCCAGCAGCCCCCAGCGGGAGAGTAAAGAGACCCAGTACTTC. It translates to CASSPQRESKETQYF.

The gene calls are TRBV5-6 and TRBJ1-1; 8 bases are shared with TRBD1. Germline CDR1 is SGHDT and CDR2 is YYEEEE. The CDR3 is 17 amino acids. The trim removed 1 base at V and 4 bases at J, leaving 12 bases unmatched. This CDR3 is CASSLWQGAMVVTEAFF. CDR3 bases: TGTGCCAGCAGCTTGTGGCAGGGGGCCATGGTAGTCACTGAAGCTTTCTTT.

This chain uses TRBV7-2 with TRBJ2-5; 7 nucleotides align to TRBD2. The germline CDR1 and CDR2 sequences are SGHTA and FQGNSA. V lost 5 bases and J lost 5; bases outside the gene matches: 8. The CDR3 has 14 amino acids. This chain's CDR3 is CASSPQLAFETQYF. The CDR3 coding sequence is TGTGCCAGCAGCCCACAACTAGCGTTCGAGACCCAGTACTTC.

The chain has TRBV20-1 and TRBJ2-7; D gene uncertain. The CDR3 spans 11 residues. Trimming left V 2 bases short and J 5 bases short, with 7 bases between. Germline loops: CDR1 DFQATT, CDR2 SNEGSKA (reference sequence). The CDR3 DNA follows: TGCAGTGCTAGACCAGTAAACGAGCAGTACTTC. It encodes CSARPVNEQYF.

The gene calls are TRBV2 and TRBJ1-5, with 8 bases fitting TRBD1. Germline values: CDR1 SNHLY, CDR2 FYNNEI. There are 15 residues in the CDR3. Trimming at V came to 7 bases and at J to 0 bases, leaving 5 bases not matched to a gene. Here the CDR3 reads CASTNRGYSNQPQHF. CDR3 sequence (DNA): TGTGCCAGCACCAACAGGGGGTATAGCAATCAGCCCCAGCATTTT.

This clone appeared a few times. V and J are TRBV7-9 and TRBJ2-7, with TRBD2 as a possible D gene (5 bases). V was clipped by 1 base and J by 5 bases, with 9 bases between them. The germline V gene encodes CDR1 SEHNR and CDR2 FQNEAQ (reference sequence). The CDR3 runs 13 residues. The CDR3 sequence: CASSLVNGDEQYF. In nucleotides, the CDR3 is TGTGCCAGCAGCTTAGTAAACGGGGACGAGCAGTACTTC. The complete variable domain, with remaining parts taken from reference TRBV7-9 and TRBJ2-7, reads DTGVSQNPRHKITKRGQNVTFRCDPISEHNRLYWYRQTLGQGPEFLTYFQNEAQLEKSRLLSDRFSAERPKGSFSTLEIQRTEQGDSAMYLCASSLVNGDEQYFGPGTRLTVT.

The genes are TRBV6-6 and TRBJ1-4; TRBD1 matches at 8 bases. This CDR3 is built from 14 residues. V was clipped by 4 bases and J by 6 bases; unmatched bases: 4. CDR1 is MNHNY, CDR2 SVGAGI, per germline (reference sequence). CDR3 nucleotide sequence: TGTGCCAGCAGTTCCACAGGGGGGGATGAAAAACTGTTTTTT. This gives the protein CASSSTGGDEKLFF.

The V gene is TRBV27, the J gene TRBJ1-2, with a tentative D call TRBD1 (5 bases). V was shortened by 0 bases and J by 3 bases, with 11 bases between the two germline ends. The germline V gene encodes CDR1 MNHEY and CDR2 SMNVEV (reference sequence). The CDR3 runs to 15 residues. CDR3 residues: CASSLSGHMYYGYTF. CDR3 nucleotide sequence: TGTGCCAGCAGTTTATCTGGACATATGTACTATGGCTACACCTTC.

The genes are TRBV18 and TRBJ1-1, with a tentative D call TRBD1 (6 bases). The CDR3 is 15 residues long. The germline V and J ends were trimmed by 3 bases and 4 bases, with 15 bases remaining between them. The germline V gene encodes CDR1 KGHSH and CDR2 LQKENI. The CDR3 is CASSPRTGGATEAFF. The CDR3 region has the DNA TGTGCCAGCTCACCCCGGACTGGGGGGGCCACTGAAGCTTTCTTT.

V is TRBV23-1 and J is TRBJ1-2, with 7 bases lining up with TRBD1. TRBV23-1 is an ORF for which the function is uncertain. V lost 2 bases and J lost 2; bases outside the gene matches: 8. There are 16 residues in the CDR3. The CDR3 DNA follows: TGCGCCAGCAGTCAAGAGGTCAGCAGGGGGAACTATGGCTACACCTTC. Its translation is CASSQEVSRGNYGYTF.

This chain uses TRBV7-9 with TRBJ1-5; 7 bases are a match to TRBD1. The trim removed 4 bases at V and 7 bases at J, leaving 7 bases unmatched. CDR3 length equals 14 residues. Germline V CDR1 and CDR2: SEHNR, FQNEAQ (reference sequence). The CDR3 sequence: CASSSDREKQPQHF. The CDR3 nucleotides are TGTGCCAGCAGCTCCGACAGGGAGAAACAGCCCCAGCATTTT.

The chain recombines TRBV6-5 with TRBJ2-5; D is unclear. The CDR3 length is 13 residues. V gave up 2 bases and J gave up 6 bases, with 10 bases separating them. Germline loops: CDR1 MNHEY, CDR2 SVGAGI. The CDR3 region is CASSYDTSKTQYF. The CDR3 nucleotides are TGTGCCAGCAGTTACGATACTTCCAAGACCCAGTACTTC.

The rearrangement links TRBV5-8 to TRBJ1-5; the match to TRBD1 covers 9 bases. The germline V gene has CDR1 SGHTS and CDR2 YDEGEE. The V and J ends lost 2 bases and 6 bases, in that order; junction bases with no gene match: 9. The CDR3 is 16 amino acids. CDR3 region: CASSFGTGILTQPQHF. The CDR3 nucleotides are TGTGCCAGCAGCTTCGGGACAGGGATTTTGACTCAGCCCCAGCATTTT.

This clone was detected a few times. The gene calls are TRBV28 and TRBJ1-2; 7 positions match TRBD1. V dropped 7 bases and J dropped 3; count of bases not matched to a gene: 11. The CDR3 spans 15 residues. Germline V CDR1 and CDR2: MDHEN, SYDVKM. The CDR3 sequence is CASTQGGGVHYGYTF. As DNA, the CDR3 is TGTGCCAGCACCCAAGGGGGCGGGGTTCACTATGGCTACACCTTC.

The chain links TRBV27 to TRBJ2-7; 7 bases align to TRBD1. Per germline, CDR1 MNHEY and CDR2 SMNVEV (reference sequence). V lost 1 base, J lost 2 bases, and 2 bases stayed unmatched. This CDR3 has 14 residues. CDR3 in DNA: TGTGCCAGCAGTTTATTCCAGGGGGCCTACGAGCAGTACTTC. It yields the protein CASSLFQGAYEQYF.

This clone was detected only a few times. The rearrangement uses TRBV6-1 and TRBJ1-2; 7 bases align to TRBD1. Germline V gives CDR1 MNHNS, CDR2 SASEGT. The CDR3 spans 12 residues. V trimming: 7 bases; J trimming: 8 bases; junction bases outside the gene matches: 7. The CDR3 DNA sequence: TGTGCCAGCATTCTAACAGGGGTAGGCTACACCTTC. It encodes CASILTGVGYTF.

This sequence joins TRBV6-5 and TRBJ2-1; TRBD1 is a possible D gene (6 bases). CDR3 length: 14 amino acids. Trimming took 5 bases from V and 6 from J, leaving 14 bases between them. Per the germline V gene, CDR1 is MNHEY and CDR2 is SVGAGI. As DNA, the CDR3 is TGTGCCAGCAGTATGGACAGAGGAGGCAATGAGCAGTTCTTC. Its protein is CASSMDRGGNEQFF.

J is TRBJ2-7 and V is TRBV6-5; 9 bases agree with TRBD1. Germline CDR1 is MNHEY and CDR2 is SVGAGI. The junction had 2 bases not matched to a gene; V was cut back by 2 bases and J by 3 bases. The CDR3 has 14 amino acids. CDR3 in DNA: TGTGCCAGCAGTTACCGGGACAGGGTCTACGAGCAGTACTTC. It encodes CASSYRDRVYEQYF.

The J gene is TRBJ2-5, the V gene TRBV27; TRBD2 matches at 10 bases. J gave up 7 bases and V 3 bases, and 5 bases lay outside the gene matches. CDR1 and CDR2 from the germline V gene are MNHEY and SMNVEV (reference sequence). The length of the CDR3 is 14 residues. The DNA for the CDR3 is TGTGCCAGCAGTTTTCGGGCTAGCGGGGGGACCCAGTACTTC. It is translated as CASSFRASGGTQYF.

In this sample, this clone turned up once. The chain recombines TRBV11-2 with TRBJ1-2; weak D call: TRBD1 (6 bases). The V and J ends lost 1 base and 2 bases respectively, with 17 bases between them. This CDR3 spans 17 amino acids. Germline V lookup: CDR1 SGHAT, CDR2 FQNNGV. The CDR3 here is CASSLVDQGFPNYGYTF. CDR3 bases: TGTGCCAGCAGCTTAGTAGACCAGGGGTTCCCAAACTATGGCTACACCTTC.

The chain uses TRBV5-6 and TRBJ2-7; 13 bases map to TRBD2. The CDR3 contains 16 residues. The germline CDR1 and CDR2 sequences are SGHDT and YYEEEE. V lost 3 bases, J lost 6 bases, and 9 bases stayed unmatched. The chain's CDR3 is CASSYEGLAGDGEQYF. In DNA form, the CDR3 reads TGTGCCAGCAGCTACGAAGGACTAGCGGGAGATGGCGAGCAGTACTTC.